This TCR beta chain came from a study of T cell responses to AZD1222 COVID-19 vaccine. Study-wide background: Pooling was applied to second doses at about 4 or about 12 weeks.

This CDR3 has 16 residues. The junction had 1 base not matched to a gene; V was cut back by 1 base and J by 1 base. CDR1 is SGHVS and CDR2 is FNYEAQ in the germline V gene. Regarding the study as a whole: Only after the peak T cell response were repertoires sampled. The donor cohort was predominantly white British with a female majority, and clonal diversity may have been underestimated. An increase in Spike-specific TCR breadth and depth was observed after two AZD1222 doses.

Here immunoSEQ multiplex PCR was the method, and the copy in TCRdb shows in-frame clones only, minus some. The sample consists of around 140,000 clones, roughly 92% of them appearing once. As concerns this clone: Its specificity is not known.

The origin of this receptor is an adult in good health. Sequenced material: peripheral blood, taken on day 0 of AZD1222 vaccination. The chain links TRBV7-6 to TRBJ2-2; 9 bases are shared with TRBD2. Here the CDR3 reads CASSLGAGGNTGELFF. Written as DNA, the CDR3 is TGTGCCAGCAGCTTAGGAGCGGGAGGGAACACCGGGGAGCTGTTTTTT.